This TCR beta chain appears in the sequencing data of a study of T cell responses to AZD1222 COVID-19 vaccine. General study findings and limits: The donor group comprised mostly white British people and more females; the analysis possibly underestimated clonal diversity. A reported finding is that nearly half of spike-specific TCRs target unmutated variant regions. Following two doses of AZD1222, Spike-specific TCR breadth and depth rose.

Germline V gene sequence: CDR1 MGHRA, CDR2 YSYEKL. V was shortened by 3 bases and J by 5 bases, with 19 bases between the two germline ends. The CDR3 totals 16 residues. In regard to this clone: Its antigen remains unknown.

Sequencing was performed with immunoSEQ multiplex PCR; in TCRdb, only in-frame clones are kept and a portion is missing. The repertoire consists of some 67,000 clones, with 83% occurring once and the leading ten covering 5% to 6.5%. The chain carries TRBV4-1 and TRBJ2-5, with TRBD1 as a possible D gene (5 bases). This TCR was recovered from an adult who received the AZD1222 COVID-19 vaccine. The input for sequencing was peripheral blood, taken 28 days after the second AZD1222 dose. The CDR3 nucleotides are TGCGCCAGCAGCCAGGCCCTTGGGGCATCAGTGGAGACCCAGTACTTC. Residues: CASSQALGASVETQYF.